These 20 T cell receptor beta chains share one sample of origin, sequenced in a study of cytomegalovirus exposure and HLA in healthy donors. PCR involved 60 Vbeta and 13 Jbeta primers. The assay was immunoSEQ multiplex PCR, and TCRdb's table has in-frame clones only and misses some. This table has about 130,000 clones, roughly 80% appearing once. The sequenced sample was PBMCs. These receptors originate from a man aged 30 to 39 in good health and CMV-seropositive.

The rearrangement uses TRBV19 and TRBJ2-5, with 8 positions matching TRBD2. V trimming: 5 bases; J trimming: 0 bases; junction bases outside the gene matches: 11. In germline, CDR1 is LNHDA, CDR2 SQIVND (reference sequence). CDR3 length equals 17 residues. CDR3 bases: TGTGCCAGTAGTGGGCCGAGCGGGGGACGATACCAAGAGACCCAGTACTTC. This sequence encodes CASSGPSGGRYQETQYF.

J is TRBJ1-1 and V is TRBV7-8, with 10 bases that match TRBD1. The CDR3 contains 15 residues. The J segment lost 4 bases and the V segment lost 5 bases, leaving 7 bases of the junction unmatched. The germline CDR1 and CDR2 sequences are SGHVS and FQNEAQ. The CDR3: CASSQTGTGATEAFF. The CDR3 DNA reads TGTGCCAGCAGCCAAACCGGGACAGGGGCCACTGAAGCTTTCTTT.

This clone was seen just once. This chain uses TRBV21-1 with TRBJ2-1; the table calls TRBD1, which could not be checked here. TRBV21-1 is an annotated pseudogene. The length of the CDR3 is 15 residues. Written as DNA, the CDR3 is TGTGCCAGCAGCACCACCCGGGACAGGGGCCATGAGCAGTTCTTC. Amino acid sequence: CASSTTRDRGHEQFF.

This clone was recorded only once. CDR3 loop: CASSLGTSGYSYNEQFF. CDR3 DNA: TGTGCCAGCAGCTTGGGGACTAGCGGTTACTCCTACAATGAGCAGTTCTTC. The chain carries TRBV13 and TRBJ2-1; 11 bases match TRBD2. Germline V lookup: CDR1 PRHDT, CDR2 FYEKMQ (reference sequence). The CDR3 covers 17 residues. Trimming cost V 3 bases and J 0 bases; bases outside gene matches: 4.

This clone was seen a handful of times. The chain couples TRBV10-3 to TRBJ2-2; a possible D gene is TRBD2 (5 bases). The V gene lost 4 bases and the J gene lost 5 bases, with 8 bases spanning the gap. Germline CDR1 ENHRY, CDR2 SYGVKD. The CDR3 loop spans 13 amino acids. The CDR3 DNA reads TGTGCCATCAGTGTAGCGAGGACCGGGGAGCTGTTTTTT. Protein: CAISVARTGELFF.

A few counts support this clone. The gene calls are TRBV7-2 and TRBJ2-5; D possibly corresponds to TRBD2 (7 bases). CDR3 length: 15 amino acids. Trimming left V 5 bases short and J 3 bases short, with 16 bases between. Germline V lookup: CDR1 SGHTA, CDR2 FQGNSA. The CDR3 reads CASSPEGGLEETQYF. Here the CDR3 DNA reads TGTGCCAGCAGCCCGGAGGGGGGGTTGGAAGAGACCCAGTACTTC.

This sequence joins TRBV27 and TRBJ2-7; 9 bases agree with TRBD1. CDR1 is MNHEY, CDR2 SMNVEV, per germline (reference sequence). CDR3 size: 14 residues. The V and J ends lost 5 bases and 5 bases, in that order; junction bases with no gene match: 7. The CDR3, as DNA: TGTGCCAGCAGTCCGTGGACAGGGGTAGACGAGCAGTACTTC. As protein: CASSPWTGVDEQYF.

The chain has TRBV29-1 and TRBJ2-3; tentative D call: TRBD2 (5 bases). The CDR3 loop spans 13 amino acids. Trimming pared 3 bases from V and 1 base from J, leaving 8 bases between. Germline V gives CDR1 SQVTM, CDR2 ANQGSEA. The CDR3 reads CSVERVGTDTQYF. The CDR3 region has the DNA TGCAGCGTTGAGAGGGTGGGCACAGATACGCAGTATTTT.

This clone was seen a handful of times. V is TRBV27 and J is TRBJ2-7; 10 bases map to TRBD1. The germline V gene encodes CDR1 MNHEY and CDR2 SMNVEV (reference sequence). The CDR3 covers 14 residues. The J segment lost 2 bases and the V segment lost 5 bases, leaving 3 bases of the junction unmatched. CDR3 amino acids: CASSRGQGAYEQYF. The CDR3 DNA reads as TGTGCCAGCAGTCGCGGACAGGGGGCCTACGAGCAGTACTTC.

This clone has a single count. The CDR3 nucleotides read TGTGCCAGCAGCCCCCTGCGGGACAGGGTGGGGAATGAGCAGTTCTTC. Its translation: CASSPLRDRVGNEQFF. This sequence joins TRBV11-2 and TRBJ2-1, with 9 nucleotides matching TRBD1. The junction had 12 bases not matched to a gene; V was cut back by 5 bases and J by 7 bases. This CDR3 has 16 residues. Germline V gene data show CDR1 as SGHAT and CDR2 as FQNNGV.

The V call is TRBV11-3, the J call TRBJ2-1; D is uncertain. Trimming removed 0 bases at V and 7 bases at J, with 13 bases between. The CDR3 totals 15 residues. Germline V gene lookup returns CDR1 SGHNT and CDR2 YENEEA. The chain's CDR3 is CASSLDASLFNEQFF. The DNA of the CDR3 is TGTGCCAGCAGCTTAGATGCTAGTCTTTTTAATGAGCAGTTCTTC.

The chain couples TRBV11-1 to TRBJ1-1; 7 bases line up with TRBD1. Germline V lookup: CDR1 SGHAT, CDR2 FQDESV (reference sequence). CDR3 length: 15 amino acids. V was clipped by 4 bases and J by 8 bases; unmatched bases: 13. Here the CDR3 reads CASSSTGSLALEAFF. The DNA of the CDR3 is TGTGCCAGCAGCTCGACAGGGTCCCTCGCTTTAGAAGCTTTCTTT.

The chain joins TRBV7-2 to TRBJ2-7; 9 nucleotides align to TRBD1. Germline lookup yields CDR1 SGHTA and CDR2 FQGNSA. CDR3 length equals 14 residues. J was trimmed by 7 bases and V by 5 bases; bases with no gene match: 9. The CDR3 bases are TGTGCCAGCAGCCCCCTGAGGACAGGGGAAGAGCAGTACTTC. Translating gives CASSPLRTGEEQYF.

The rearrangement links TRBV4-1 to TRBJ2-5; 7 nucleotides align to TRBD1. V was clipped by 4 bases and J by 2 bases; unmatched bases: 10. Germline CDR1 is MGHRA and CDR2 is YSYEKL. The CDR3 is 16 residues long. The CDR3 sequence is CASSLSSTGLQETQYF. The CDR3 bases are TGCGCCAGCAGCCTTTCCTCGACAGGGCTGCAAGAGACCCAGTACTTC.

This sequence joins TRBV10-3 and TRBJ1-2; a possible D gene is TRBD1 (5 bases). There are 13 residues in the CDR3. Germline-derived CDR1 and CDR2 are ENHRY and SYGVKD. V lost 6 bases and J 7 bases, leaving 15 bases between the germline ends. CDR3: CAISPDIRGGYTF. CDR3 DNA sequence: TGTGCCATCAGCCCGGACATTCGCGGTGGCTACACCTTC.

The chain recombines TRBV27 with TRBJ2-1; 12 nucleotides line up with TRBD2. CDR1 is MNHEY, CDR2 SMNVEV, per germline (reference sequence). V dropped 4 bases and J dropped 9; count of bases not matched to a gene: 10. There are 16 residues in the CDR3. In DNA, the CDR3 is TGTGCCAGCAGTTCTCGACTAGCGGGAGATTACCTTGAGCAGTTCTTC. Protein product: CASSSRLAGDYLEQFF.

This CDR3 is CASSQDLQGAGGGELFF. The CDR3 DNA follows: TGCGCCAGCAGCCAAGATTTACAAGGGGCGGGAGGCGGGGAGCTGTTTTTT. This chain joins TRBV4-3 and TRBJ2-2, with 8 bases lining up with TRBD2. CDR3 length: 17 residues. The V and J ends lost 0 bases and 7 bases, in that order; junction bases with no gene match: 10. Germline CDR1 LGHNA, CDR2 YSLEER.

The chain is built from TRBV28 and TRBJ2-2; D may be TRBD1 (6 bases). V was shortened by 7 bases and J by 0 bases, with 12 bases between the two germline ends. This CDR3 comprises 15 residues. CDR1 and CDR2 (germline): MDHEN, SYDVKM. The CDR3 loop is CASTLWTANTGELFF. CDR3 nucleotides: TGTGCCAGCACCCTATGGACAGCGAACACCGGGGAGCTGTTTTTT.

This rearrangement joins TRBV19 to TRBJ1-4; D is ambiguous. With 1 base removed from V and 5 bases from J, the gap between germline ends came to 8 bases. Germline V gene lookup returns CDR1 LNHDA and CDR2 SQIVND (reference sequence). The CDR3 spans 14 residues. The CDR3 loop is CASSIVHANEKLFF. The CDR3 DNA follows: TGTGCCAGTAGTATAGTTCACGCGAATGAAAAACTGTTTTTT. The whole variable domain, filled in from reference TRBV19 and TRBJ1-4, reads DGGITQSPKYLFRKEGQNVTLSCEQNLNHDAMYWYRQDPGQGLRLIYYSQIVNDFQKGDIAEGYSVSREKKESFPLTVTSAQKNPTAFYLCASSIVHANEKLFFGSGTQLSVL.

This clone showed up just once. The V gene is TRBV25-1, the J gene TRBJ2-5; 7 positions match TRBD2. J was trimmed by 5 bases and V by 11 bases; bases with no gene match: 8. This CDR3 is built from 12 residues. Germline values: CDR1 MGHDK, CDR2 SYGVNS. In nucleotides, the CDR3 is TGTGCCGGCTCCACGGGAGGCGAGACCCAGTACTTC. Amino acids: CAGSTGGETQYF.